A single sample gave rise to the 30 T cell receptor beta chains below, sequenced in a study of blood T cell repertoires in COVID-19. Data came from immunoSEQ multiplex PCR; TCRdb stores just in-frame clones and leaves some out. The sample has around 280,000 clones, about 83% seen once; the top ten hold about 6.1%. The sample consisted of PBMCs or T cells enriched from blood (not recorded which). The receptors were sampled from a woman aged 40 to 50 who had recovered from COVID-19.

The rearrangement joins TRBV4-3 to TRBJ1-2; tentative D call: TRBD1 (5 bases). The CDR3 loop spans 16 amino acids. Trimming cost V 1 base and J 0 bases, with 12 bases left between them. Germline values: CDR1 LGHNA, CDR2 YSLEER. CDR3 nucleotides: TGCGCCAGCAGCCAAGGTCCCACAGGAGCTAACTATGGCTACACCTTC. Its translation is CASSQGPTGANYGYTF.

The chain uses TRBV11-3 and TRBJ2-1; D may be TRBD2 (6 bases). V lost 5 bases, J lost 3 bases, and 14 bases lay in between. Germline assignment: CDR1 SGHNT and CDR2 YENEEA. The length of the CDR3 is 15 residues. The CDR3 nucleotides read TGTGCCAGCAGCACGGCCGGGACTTACTACAATGAGCAGTTCTTC. It is translated as CASSTAGTYYNEQFF.

The chain has TRBV9 and TRBJ1-2; a weak D match, TRBD1 (5 bases). Germline CDR1 and CDR2: SGDLS and YYNGEE. Trimming removed 0 bases from V and 4 bases from J, with 16 bases in between. The CDR3 spans 16 residues. The CDR3 DNA reads TGTGCCAGCAGCGTAGGCCCGGACACTTCCTCCTATGGCTACACCTTC. Its translation: CASSVGPDTSSYGYTF.

This chain connects TRBV7-3 to TRBJ2-2; D unresolved. The germline V and J ends were trimmed by 3 bases and 4 bases, with 3 bases remaining between them. The length of the CDR3 is 12 residues. In germline, CDR1 is SGHTA, CDR2 FQGTGA. CDR3 nucleotides: TGTGCCAGCAGCTTCTCCACCGGGGAGCTGTTTTTT. It encodes CASSFSTGELFF.

The V gene is TRBV2, the J gene TRBJ2-7; 7 bases align to TRBD1. The junction had 8 bases not matched to a gene; V was cut back by 4 bases and J by 2 bases. From germline, CDR1 is SNHLY and CDR2 FYNNEI. The CDR3 runs to 15 residues. The CDR3 bases are TGTGCCAGCAGTGGAACACAGGGGTCACCCTACGAGCAGTACTTC. Encoded protein: CASSGTQGSPYEQYF.

DNA for the CDR3: TGTGCCAGCTCAACCAGTAGCAATCAGCCCCAGCATTTT. It codes for CASSTSSNQPQHF. J is TRBJ1-5 and V is TRBV12-3 or TRBV12-4; D call uncertain. V lost 8 bases and J lost 0, with 8 bases in between. The CDR3 contains 13 residues.

The rearrangement uses TRBV28 and TRBJ2-7, with TRBD2 matching over 10 bases. The length of the CDR3 is 13 residues. V was clipped by 11 bases and J by 1 base; unmatched bases: 5. CDR1 and CDR2 from the germline V gene are MDHEN and SYDVKM. The CDR3 DNA reads as TGTGCCGTCTCAGCGGGAGGGTCCTACGAGCAGTACTTC. It yields the protein CAVSAGGSYEQYF.

V is TRBV4-1 and J is TRBJ1-4, with D tentatively TRBD1 (5 bases). This CDR3 is built from 17 residues. CDR1 is MGHRA, CDR2 YSYEKL, per germline. Deletions cut 4 bases from V and 8 bases from J, with 23 bases between. CDR3 residues: CASSPSPREQGREKLFF. CDR3 bases: TGCGCCAGCAGCCCTTCCCCCCGGGAGCAGGGCCGGGAAAAACTGTTTTTT.

This CDR3 is CASSFYRGRAVGDTQYF. The CDR3 nucleotides are TGTGCCAGCAGTTTTTATCGCGGGAGGGCTGTGGGAGATACGCAGTATTTT. J is TRBJ2-3 and V is TRBV28, with TRBD2 matching over 9 bases. This CDR3 has 17 residues. The V gene's germline CDR1 is MDHEN and CDR2 SYDVKM. V was clipped by 3 bases and J by 5 bases; unmatched bases: 12.

The chain combines TRBV2 with TRBJ2-7; D might be TRBD1 (5 bases). V lost 6 bases to trimming and J lost 6 bases, with 21 bases between them. The CDR3 contains 15 residues. Germline loops: CDR1 SNHLY, CDR2 FYNNEI. As DNA, the CDR3 is TGTGCCAGCAGCGACAGATCGGGCAGGGAATTCGAGCAGTACTTC. It encodes CASSDRSGREFEQYF.

The J gene is TRBJ2-2, the V gene TRBV19; possibly TRBD1 for D (5 bases). Trimming removed 1 base from V and 6 bases from J, with 15 bases in between. Germline CDR1 LNHDA, CDR2 SQIVND (reference sequence). CDR3 length: 16 residues. The CDR3 loop is CASSIGAIRAAGELFF. In DNA form, the CDR3 reads TGTGCCAGTAGTATAGGCGCCATCAGGGCGGCCGGGGAGCTGTTTTTT.

The chain uses TRBV7-2 and TRBJ2-1; 10 nucleotides match TRBD2. CDR3 length: 16 amino acids. Germline V gene data show CDR1 as SGHTA and CDR2 as FQGNSA. V dropped 5 bases and J dropped 1; count of bases not matched to a gene: 5. CDR3 region: CASSLSGRGSYNEQFF. In DNA, the CDR3 is TGTGCCAGCAGCCTGAGCGGGAGGGGATCCTACAATGAGCAGTTCTTC. The full variable domain, in which reference TRBV7-2 and TRBJ2-1 provide the parts outside the CDR3, is GAGVSQSPSNKVTEKGKDVELRCDPISGHTALYWYRQSLGQGLEFLIYFQGNSAPDKSGLPSDRFSAERTGGSVSTLTIQRTQQEDSAVYLCASSLSGRGSYNEQFFGPGTRLTVL.

V is TRBV18 and J is TRBJ2-2; 11 positions match TRBD2. Trimming took 6 bases from V and 0 from J; bases not matched to a gene: 3. Germline V gene data show CDR1 as KGHSH and CDR2 as LQKENI. This CDR3 region has 16 residues. This chain's CDR3 is CASSGTSGSNTGELFF. DNA of the CDR3: TGTGCCAGCTCCGGGACTAGCGGATCGAACACCGGGGAGCTGTTTTTT.

The chain has TRBV6-6 and TRBJ2-2, with TRBD2 identical over 7 bases. Germline CDR1 MNHNY, CDR2 SVGAGI (reference sequence). The CDR3 spans 16 residues. V shed 0 bases, J shed 5 bases, and the junction held 6 bases outside the gene matches. CDR3 sequence: CASSYSRGSRTGELFF. The CDR3 DNA follows: TGTGCCAGCAGTTACTCGCGCGGGAGTCGAACCGGGGAGCTGTTTTTT.

This chain joins TRBV7-2 and TRBJ2-2; TRBD2 matches at 7 bases. V lost 3 bases and J lost 7; bases outside the gene matches: 8. CDR3 length equals 15 residues. Germline CDR1 and CDR2: SGHTA and FQGNSA. CDR3 loop: CASSLGGRAFGELFF. The CDR3 DNA follows: TGTGCCAGCAGCTTGGGTGGGAGGGCTTTCGGGGAGCTGTTTTTT.

V gene TRBV15 combines with J gene TRBJ2-3, with 13 bases that match TRBD2. Germline CDR1 is LNHNV and CDR2 is YYDKDF (reference sequence). The trim removed 2 bases at V and 2 bases at J, leaving 7 bases unmatched. The CDR3 has 18 amino acids. The CDR3 bases are TGTGCCACCAGCAGATCCCCGGGACTAGCGGGACACACAGATACGCAGTATTTT. This encodes CATSRSPGLAGHTDTQYF.

The rearrangement uses TRBV27 and TRBJ2-3, with 12 bases lining up with TRBD2. The CDR3 spans 17 residues. Trimming at V came to 2 bases and at J to 2 bases, leaving 5 bases not matched to a gene. From germline, CDR1 is MNHEY and CDR2 SMNVEV (reference sequence). Written as DNA, the CDR3 is TGTGCCAGCAGTTTAGGTCTAGCGGGAGGGCCCACAGATACGCAGTATTTT. As protein: CASSLGLAGGPTDTQYF.

The chain combines TRBV27 with TRBJ2-7, with 11 positions matching TRBD2. The CDR3 is 14 amino acids. The V and J ends lost 7 bases and 4 bases, in that order; junction bases with no gene match: 6. Germline V gives CDR1 MNHEY, CDR2 SMNVEV (reference sequence). CDR3 in DNA: TGTGCCAGCAAAATAGCGGGAGGGCCTTACGAGCAGTACTTC. Protein sequence: CASKIAGGPYEQYF.

For this clone: One end of the junction fails to match germline, which may point to a read error. The rearrangement links TRBV27 to TRBJ2-7; 9 bases fit TRBD2. The CDR3 covers 12 residues. Germline CDR1 and CDR2: MNHEY and SMNVEV (reference sequence). In DNA form, the CDR3 reads TGCAACACTGGACTAGCGACTGGCGAGCAGTACTTC. It encodes CNTGLATGEQYF.

The V call is TRBV3-1 (or the pseudogene TRBV3-2), the J call TRBJ2-3, with no clear D. Per germline, CDR1 LGHDT and CDR2 YNNKEL (reference sequence). The CDR3 is 13 residues long. Deletions cut 4 bases from V and 6 bases from J, with 11 bases between. The CDR3 loop reads CASSPLILDTQYF. The CDR3 region has the DNA TGTGCCAGCAGCCCTCTTATTCTGGATACGCAGTATTTT.

There are a few counts of this clone. This rearrangement joins TRBV23-1 to TRBJ1-1; D not resolved. TRBV23-1 is reported as an ORF; its role is uncertain. Trimming cost V 6 bases and J 0 bases, with 8 bases left between them. CDR3 length: 13 amino acids. The CDR3: CASSERVNTEAFF. DNA for the CDR3: TGCGCCAGCAGCGAGAGAGTGAACACTGAAGCTTTCTTT.

This chain connects TRBV30 to TRBJ1-1; D call uncertain. This CDR3 has 17 residues. Trimming removed 5 bases at V and 2 bases at J, with 24 bases between. Germline lookup yields CDR1 GTSNPN and CDR2 SVGIG (reference sequence). The DNA for the CDR3 is TGTGCCTGGCAGCGCCGGTCTTTACTGTTGCAAAACACTGAAGCTTTCTTT. This translates into CAWQRRSLLLQNTEAFF.

This rearrangement joins TRBV18 to TRBJ2-1, with TRBD1 identical over 8 bases. The germline V gene has CDR1 KGHSH and CDR2 LQKENI. V dropped 2 bases and J dropped 3; count of bases not matched to a gene: 3. The length of the CDR3 is 15 residues. For the CDR3, the DNA is TGTGCCAGCTCACCATCAGGGGGCAACTACAATGAGCAGTTCTTC. Amino acid sequence: CASSPSGGNYNEQFF.

This chain joins TRBV27 and TRBJ2-3; TRBD2 aligns across 7 bases. From germline, CDR1 is MNHEY and CDR2 SMNVEV (reference sequence). The CDR3 covers 18 residues. The V and J ends lost 4 bases and 2 bases, in that order; junction bases with no gene match: 15. The CDR3 reads CASSSPRGVGGATDTQYF. The CDR3 DNA sequence: TGTGCCAGCAGTTCCCCTCGAGGGGTGGGAGGGGCCACAGATACGCAGTATTTT.

This clone was recorded once. This sequence joins TRBV4-2 and TRBJ1-1; a weak D match, TRBD1 (5 bases). Germline V gives CDR1 LGHNA, CDR2 YNFKEQ. The CDR3 is 17 amino acids. The germline V and J ends were trimmed by 0 bases and 0 bases, with 14 bases remaining between them. This CDR3 is CASSQDGTLWMNTEAFF. Written as DNA, the CDR3 is TGTGCCAGCAGCCAAGACGGGACTCTGTGGATGAACACTGAAGCTTTCTTT.

The V and J genes are TRBV6-5 and TRBJ1-2; 7 bases line up with TRBD1. Germline lookup yields CDR1 MNHEY and CDR2 SVGAGI. The CDR3 contains 13 residues. Unmatched junction bases numbered 3, after V lost 6 bases and J lost 2 bases. As DNA, the CDR3 is TGTGCCAGCAGACTGGACAGGAACTATGGCTACACCTTC. It codes for CASRLDRNYGYTF.

The chain uses TRBV30 and TRBJ2-7; 9 bases are shared with TRBD1. CDR1 and CDR2 from the germline V gene are GTSNPN and SVGIG (reference sequence). V lost 3 bases and J lost 3; bases outside the gene matches: 6. This CDR3 spans 14 amino acids. The CDR3 nucleotides read TGTGCCTGGAGCGGACAGGGGCGTCACTACGAGCAGTACTTC. This codes for CAWSGQGRHYEQYF.

This clone appeared a few times. One end of the junction varies from germline; a read error may be responsible. This chain uses TRBV7-9 with TRBJ2-1, with TRBD2 identical over 7 bases. The V gene's germline CDR1 is SEHNR and CDR2 FQNEAQ (reference sequence). The CDR3 runs 16 residues. CDR3 sequence: CASSLGGSSSYNEQFF. Written as DNA, the CDR3 is TGTGCCAGCAGTTTAGGCGGGAGCAGCTCCTACAATGAGCAGTTCTTC.

The rearrangement uses TRBV20-1 and TRBJ2-7; 13 bases line up with TRBD2. The CDR3 is 17 residues long. The J segment lost 6 bases and the V segment lost 3 bases, leaving 14 bases of the junction unmatched. Germline-derived CDR1 and CDR2 are DFQATT and SNEGSKA (reference sequence). This CDR3 is CSASSTQTSGRALEQYF. Written as DNA, the CDR3 is TGCAGTGCTAGTTCTACCCAAACTAGCGGGAGGGCCCTCGAGCAGTACTTC.

The chain joins TRBV14 to TRBJ1-2; TRBD1 is a possible D gene (6 bases). The CDR3 contains 13 residues. Germline assignment: CDR1 SGHDN and CDR2 FVKESK. The ends were cut back, 3 bases at V and 4 bases at J, with 9 bases in the middle. Here the CDR3 reads CASSQGDIYGYTF. The CDR3 coding sequence is TGTGCCAGCAGCCAGGGGGACATCTATGGCTACACCTTC.